This T cell receptor beta chain was sequenced in a study of Tregs in tolerant kidney transplant recipients (dated by TCRdb to between 2017 and 2020). Regarding the research as a whole: Before combined kidney and bone marrow transplantation, this study identified donor-specific regulatory T cells using TCRbeta sequencing and then followed those same cells after transplant. TCRbeta repertoire sequencing was used in a few healthy controls to compare several ways of expanding Tregs specific for an allogeneic donor.

Unstimulated Tregs (CD4+CD25+CD127-), CD4+ non-Tregs (CD4+CD25-), CD4 and CD8 cells were FACS-sorted from thawed PBMCs. Blood from healthy controls was obtained either from healthy volunteers or as purchased buffy coats. Healthy control blood was processed by Ficoll density gradient to PBMCs and cryopreserved; patient PBMCs were collected before and after transplant. Points on this clone: Its target antigen remains unknown. No per-base quality is available; no much larger clone lies one base away.

Trimming at the junction amounts to 6 bases on V and 0 bases on J, and the germline ends lie 20 bases apart. CDR1 and CDR2, looked up from the germline V gene (reference sequence), are SEHNR and FQNEAQ. Measured from the cysteine to the phenylalanine, the CDR3 is 18 residues long. Left in the record is the CDR3 DNA by itself, 54 bases read in frame from the first base. General study outcomes and caveats: The study was constrained by small patient numbers, and validation of the findings is required in larger populations and under other immunosuppression protocols. Expanding Tregs with activated donor B cells appeared to identify the most biologically relevant and donor-specific TCRbeta repertoire. Biological reproducibility was not examined directly, but technical replication error appeared to be minimal.

Genomic DNA was extracted from sorted cells with the QIAGEN DNeasy Blood and Tissue Kit for TCRbeta CDR3 sequencing. High-throughput TCRbeta CDR3 sequencing, including PCR amplification with bias correction and internal controls, was performed commercially through immunoSEQ. The paper's data handling went like this. Unique productive TCRbeta sequences were defined by CDR3 nucleotide sequence where primers matched, and otherwise by CDR3 amino acid sequence together with Vbeta and Jbeta genes. To correct sorting error, sequences shared between sorted populations at a frequency ratio of 2:1 or less were removed; the rest were assigned to the higher population. Donor-reactive sequences were defined as at least 5-fold expanded in CFSE-low cells versus unstimulated cells, with frequency of at least 0.01% in CFSE-low cells. Repertoire divergence was quantified by Jensen-Shannon divergence calculated from the top 100 TCRbeta sequences ranked by frequency. When a sample had multiple sequencing runs, each run was corrected for sorting error separately and the runs were then pooled. TCRdb's version of the immuneACCESS table is confined to in-frame rearrangements and falls short of the full clone set. An unresolved V gene accounts for under half of the shortfall where checked; the remainder is of unknown origin. That table gives V, J and clone size, and the DNA gave D and trimming. The sample profile shows around 230,000 clones; about 86% of them were found once. About 0.64% of the sample is taken by the ten largest.

Sequenced material: CD4+ T cells from blood. The source of this sequence is a human donor in good health. The chain links TRBV7-9 with TRBJ2-2; the D gene is perhaps TRBD1 or TRBD2, as each covers 5 bases. CDR3 loop: CASSPTRGAATNTGELFF. Read as DNA, the sequence is TGTGCCAGCAGTCCTACCAGAGGGGCAGCAACGAACACCGGGGAGCTGTTTTTT.